This TCR beta chain was recorded in a study of PD-1 blockade in mismatch repair-deficient tumors. Overall study findings and caveats: Tumor-resident clones, often absent from pretreatment blood, expanded after pembrolizumab and then contracted.

Sequenced by immunoSEQ multiplex PCR; TCRdb stores in-frame clones only, minus some. The data contain 100,000 to 150,000 clones, almost 90% of them seen just once; the ten biggest clones take up about 11%. Three pembrolizumab responders had their TCRs sequenced. About this clone itself: Its antigen is undetermined.

The CDR3 has 13 residues. CDR1 is LNHDA, CDR2 SQIVND, per germline (reference sequence). Trimming took 7 bases from V and 6 from J; bases not matched to a gene: 2. This TCR was recovered from an adult with mismatch repair-deficient cancer. This chain connects TRBV19 to TRBJ2-2, with 10 bases identical to TRBD2. Sequenced here: peripheral blood, sampled 72 weeks after starting pembrolizumab. CDR3 protein: CASTLAGAGELFF. The DNA for the CDR3 is TGTGCCAGTACTCTAGCGGGAGCCGGGGAGCTGTTTTTT.